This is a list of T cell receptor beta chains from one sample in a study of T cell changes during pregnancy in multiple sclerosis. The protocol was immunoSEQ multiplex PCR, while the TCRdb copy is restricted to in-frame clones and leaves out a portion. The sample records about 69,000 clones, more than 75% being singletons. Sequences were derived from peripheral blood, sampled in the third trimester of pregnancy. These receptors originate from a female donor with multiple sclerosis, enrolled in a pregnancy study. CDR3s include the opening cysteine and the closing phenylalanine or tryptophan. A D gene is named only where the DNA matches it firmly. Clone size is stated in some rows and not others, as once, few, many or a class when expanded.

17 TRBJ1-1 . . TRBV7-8 CASSLSGRMGAQAEAFF TGTGCCAGCAGCTTATCTGGAAGAATGGGGGCGCAGGCTGAAGCTTTCTTT
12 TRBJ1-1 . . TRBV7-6 CASSQGYTEAFF TGTGCCAGTTCGCAGGGGTACACTGAAGCTTTCTTT
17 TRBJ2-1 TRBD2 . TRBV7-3 CASSLTSLAGPSNEQFF TGTGCCAGCAGCTTAACTTCCCTAGCGGGGCCCTCCAATGAGCAGTTCTTC
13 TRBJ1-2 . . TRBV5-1 CASSLSPVYGYTF TGCGCCAGCAGCTTGTCTCCGGTCTATGGCTACACCTTC
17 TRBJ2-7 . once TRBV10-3 CAISESGSSDSFYEQYF TGTGCCATCAGTGAGTCGGGTTCCAGCGACTCATTCTACGAGCAGTACTTC
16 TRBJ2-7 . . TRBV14 CASSQGIPMGLYEQYF TGTGCCAGCAGCCAAGGAATCCCTATGGGGCTCTACGAGCAGTACTTC
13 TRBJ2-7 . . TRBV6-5 CASRQAQLIEQYF TGTGCCAGCAGGCAGGCACAACTGATTGAGCAGTACTTC
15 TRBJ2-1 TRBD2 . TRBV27 CASSLAGGTPNEQFF TGTGCCAGCAGTTTAGCGGGGGGGACCCCCAATGAGCAGTTCTTC
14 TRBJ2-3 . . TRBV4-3 CASSARASTDTQYF TGCGCCAGCAGCGCCAGGGCTAGCACAGATACGCAGTATTTT
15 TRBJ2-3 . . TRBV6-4 CASSDSAGHTDTQYF TGTGCCAGCAGTGACTCCGCAGGGCACACAGATACGCAGTATTTT
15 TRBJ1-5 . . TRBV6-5 CASSPQVYSNQPQHF TGTGCCAGCAGTCCACAGGTTTACAGCAATCAGCCCCAGCATTTT
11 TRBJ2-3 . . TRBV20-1 CTAEGHGGQYF TGCACCGCGGAAGGCCACGGGGGGCAGTATTTT
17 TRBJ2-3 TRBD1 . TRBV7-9 CASSWATGTGHTDTQYF TGTGCCAGCAGCTGGGCGACCGGGACAGGGCACACAGATACGCAGTATTTT
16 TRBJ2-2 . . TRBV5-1 CASSLVGTSNTGELFF TGCGCCAGCAGCTTGGTAGGGACTTCGAACACCGGGGAGCTGTTTTTT
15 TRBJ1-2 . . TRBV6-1 CASSEGDGQFYGHTF TGTGCCAGCAGTGAAGGGGACGGACAGTTTTATGGCCACACCTTC
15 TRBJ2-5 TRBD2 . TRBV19 CATGLAGGYQETQYF TGTGCCACGGGACTAGCGGGGGGGTACCAAGAGACCCAGTACTTC
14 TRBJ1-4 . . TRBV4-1 CASSQYSTNEKLFF TGCGCCAGCAGCCAATATAGTACTAATGAAAAACTGTTTTTT
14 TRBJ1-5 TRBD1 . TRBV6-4 CASSVTGGSQPQHF TGTGCCAGCAGCGTGACAGGGGGAAGTCAGCCCCAGCATTTT
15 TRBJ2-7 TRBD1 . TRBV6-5 CASSYSISGQAEQYF TGTGCCAGCAGTTACTCCATTTCGGGACAGGCCGAGCAGTACTTC
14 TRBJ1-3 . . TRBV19 CASSKASSGNTIYF TGTGCCAGTAGTAAAGCCTCCTCTGGAAACACCATATATTTT
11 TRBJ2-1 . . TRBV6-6 CASSYGGAQFF TGTGCCAGCAGTTACGGGGGGGCTCAGTTCTTC
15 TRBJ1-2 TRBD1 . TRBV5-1 CASSLGQGALYGYTF TGCGCCAGCAGCTTGGGACAGGGGGCACTCTATGGCTACACCTTC
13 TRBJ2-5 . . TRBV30 CAWSVLSRETQYF TGTGCCTGGAGTGTCCTCTCCCGGGAGACCCAGTACTTC
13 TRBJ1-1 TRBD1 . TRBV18 CASSQGAQTEAFF TGTGCCAGCTCACAGGGGGCGCAAACTGAAGCTTTCTTT
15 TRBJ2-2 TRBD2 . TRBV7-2 CASGRGGFDTGELFF TGTGCCAGCGGACGCGGGGGGTTTGACACCGGGGAGCTGTTTTTT
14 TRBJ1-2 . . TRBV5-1 CASSLGQDPYGYTF TGCGCCAGCAGCTTGGGACAGGATCCCTATGGCTACACCTTC
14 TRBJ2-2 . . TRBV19 CASIDNGLTGELFF TGTGCCAGTATCGACAACGGTTTAACCGGGGAGCTGTTTTTT
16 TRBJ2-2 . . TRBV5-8 CASSSLRRGTTGELFF TGTGCCAGCAGCTCCCTACGCAGGGGTACGACCGGGGAGCTGTTTTTT
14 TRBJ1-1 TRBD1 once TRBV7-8 CASSSRQGPTEAFF TGTGCCAGCAGCTCACGACAGGGTCCCACTGAAGCTTTCTTT
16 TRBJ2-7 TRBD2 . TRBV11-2 CASSSSTSGGSYEQYF TGTGCCAGCAGCTCTTCGACTAGCGGGGGTTCCTACGAGCAGTACTTC
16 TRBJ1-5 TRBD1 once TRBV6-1 CASSVQGAYSNQPQHF TGTGCCAGCAGTGTTCAGGGGGCTTATAGCAATCAGCCCCAGCATTTT
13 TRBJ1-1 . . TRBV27 CASSGVGGTEAFF TGTGCCAGCAGTGGGGTCGGAGGCACTGAAGCTTTCTTT
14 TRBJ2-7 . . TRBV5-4 CASSSKTSTGEQYF TGTGCCAGCAGCTCAAAAACTAGTACGGGAGAGCAGTACTTC
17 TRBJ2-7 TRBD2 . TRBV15 CATSRVGLAGRSYEQYF TGTGCCACCAGCAGAGTTGGACTAGCGGGGCGTTCCTACGAGCAGTACTTC
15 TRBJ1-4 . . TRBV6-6 CASSYIGTTNEKLFF TGTGCCAGCAGTTATATCGGGACAACTAATGAAAAACTGTTTTTT
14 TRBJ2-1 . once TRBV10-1 CASLGGPINNEQFF TGCGCCAGCCTGGGGGGGCCGATCAACAATGAGCAGTTCTTC
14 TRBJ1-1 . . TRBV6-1 CASSVLGGGTEAFF TGTGCCAGCAGTGTCCTCGGGGGAGGAACTGAAGCTTTCTTT